Following are 32 T cell receptor beta chains from one sample sequenced in a study of blood T cell repertoires in COVID-19. Produced via immunoSEQ multiplex PCR; TCRdb's table is partial and in-frame only. The sample has about 180,000 clones, 81% seen once. The specimen sequenced was peripheral blood. The receptors shown here come from a woman over 75 with COVID-19, enrolled during active disease.

This chain joins TRBV16 and TRBJ1-1; 7 nucleotides agree with TRBD1. This CDR3 comprises 16 residues. Germline V CDR1 and CDR2: KGHSY, FQNENV. V shed 3 bases, J shed 1 base, and the junction held 8 bases outside the gene matches. The CDR3 region is CASSQRDRSSNTEAFF. CDR3 DNA: TGTGCCAGCAGCCAGCGGGACAGATCATCGAACACTGAAGCTTTCTTT.

This chain connects TRBV4-1 to TRBJ2-2; TRBD2 matches 9 bases. Germline lookup yields CDR1 MGHRA and CDR2 YSYEKL. This CDR3 is built from 17 residues. Germline trimming cut 0 bases from V and 5 bases from J; bases unmatched to any gene: 7. CDR3 residues: CASSQDPFSGSTGELFF. Here the CDR3 DNA reads TGCGCCAGCAGCCAAGACCCATTTAGCGGGAGTACCGGGGAGCTGTTTTTT.

This chain connects TRBV11-2 to TRBJ2-7, with D possibly TRBD2 on 6 matching bases. Per the germline V gene, CDR1 is SGHAT and CDR2 is FQNNGV. The CDR3 extends over 13 amino acids. With 5 bases removed from V and 5 bases from J, the gap between germline ends came to 13 bases. CDR3: CASSGGTWNEQYF. The CDR3 nucleotides read TGTGCCAGCAGCGGGGGGACGTGGAACGAGCAGTACTTC.

The chain carries TRBV4-2 and TRBJ1-2; 8 bases line up with TRBD1. The CDR3 has 16 residues. Germline V lookup: CDR1 LGHNA, CDR2 YNFKEQ. J was trimmed by 4 bases and V by 0 bases; bases with no gene match: 7. CDR3 protein: CASSQDSTGDVYGYTF. The CDR3 DNA sequence: TGTGCCAGCAGCCAAGATTCGACAGGGGATGTCTATGGCTACACCTTC.

This chain connects TRBV27 to TRBJ2-7, with 8 bases fitting TRBD2. The V gene end was trimmed by 0 bases and the J gene end by 3 bases; junction bases not matched to a gene: 7. The germline CDR1 and CDR2 sequences are MNHEY and SMNVEV (reference sequence). The CDR3 has 16 residues. The DNA for the CDR3 is TGTGCCAGCAGTTTATCGCGGATAGCGGGATACTACGAGCAGTACTTC. Its translation: CASSLSRIAGYYEQYF.

V is TRBV9 and J is TRBJ1-5, with 7 nucleotides matching TRBD1. The CDR3 loop spans 13 amino acids. From germline, CDR1 is SGDLS and CDR2 YYNGEE. Germline trimming cut 4 bases from V and 6 bases from J; bases unmatched to any gene: 4. The CDR3 DNA follows: TGTGCCAGCAGCTGGGACAGCGGTCAGCCCCAGCATTTT. This codes for CASSWDSGQPQHF. Full variable domain (outside the CDR3, taken from reference TRBV9 and TRBJ1-5): DSGVTQTPKHLITATGQRVTLRCSPRSGDLSVYWYQQSLDQGLQFLIQYYNGEERAKGNILERFSAQQFPDLHSELNLSSLELGDSALYFCASSWDSGQPQHFGDGTRLSIL.

The rearrangement uses TRBV28 and TRBJ2-1, with a possible D match to TRBD1 (6 bases). Per the germline V gene, CDR1 is MDHEN and CDR2 is SYDVKM. The CDR3 runs to 11 residues. Trimming shortened V by 3 bases and J by 14 bases, and 11 bases separated the two germline ends. This CDR3 reads CASSFQHREFF. In DNA, the CDR3 is TGTGCCAGCAGTTTTCAGCACAGGGAGTTCTTC. The variable domain in full, completed from reference TRBV28 and TRBJ2-1, reads DVKVTQSSRYLVKRTGEKVFLECVQDMDHENMFWYRQDPGLGLRLIYFSYDVKMKEKGDIPEGYSVSREKKERFSLILESASTNQTSMYLCASSFQHREFFGPGTRLTVL.

The genes are TRBV6-5 and TRBJ1-2; 7 positions match TRBD1. There are 15 residues in the CDR3. Per the germline V gene, CDR1 is MNHEY and CDR2 is SVGAGI. V shed 6 bases and J 3 bases; nucleotides not matched to a gene: 10. In nucleotides, the CDR3 is TGTGCCAGCAGGACCGACAGGGTTAATCACTATGGCTACACCTTC. It translates to CASRTDRVNHYGYTF.

This clone was detected only a few times. This chain uses TRBV11-2 with TRBJ1-5, with a tentative D call TRBD1 (5 bases). In germline, CDR1 is SGHAT, CDR2 FQNNGV. Trimming shortened V by 1 base and J by 1 base, and 14 bases separated the two germline ends. The CDR3 consists of 17 residues. The CDR3 is CASSLGAGFYSNQPQHF. The CDR3 DNA reads TGTGCCAGCAGCTTAGGGGCAGGGTTCTACAGCAATCAGCCCCAGCATTTT.

This chain links TRBV6-5 with TRBJ1-2, with 7 bases that match TRBD1. Germline V gene sequence: CDR1 MNHEY, CDR2 SVGAGI. V lost 5 bases, J lost 3 bases, and 9 bases stayed unmatched. CDR3 size: 15 residues. The CDR3 sequence: CASSLRTQGDYGYTF. As DNA, the CDR3 is TGTGCCAGCAGTCTCCGGACCCAGGGGGACTATGGCTACACCTTC.

The V and J genes are TRBV20-1 and TRBJ2-3; the D is unclear. This CDR3 is built from 12 residues. Germline V CDR1 and CDR2: DFQATT, SNEGSKA (reference sequence). The V end lost 3 bases, the J end lost 4 bases, and 8 bases lay between the germline ends. The CDR3 region is CSASSLADTQYF. The CDR3 region has the DNA TGCAGTGCTAGTTCCCTCGCAGATACGCAGTATTTT.

This clone has more than one count but fewer than ten. The chain combines TRBV20-1 with TRBJ2-7; 7 positions agree with TRBD2. Germline lookup yields CDR1 DFQATT and CDR2 SNEGSKA (reference sequence). V shed 3 bases, J shed 3 bases, and the junction held 5 bases outside the gene matches. This CDR3 is 13 amino acids long. The CDR3 DNA is TGCAGTGCTAGTCGACTAGCTCACTACGAGCAGTACTTC. Protein product: CSASRLAHYEQYF.

The V call is TRBV10-3, the J call TRBJ1-3, with D unclear. The germline CDR1 and CDR2 sequences are ENHRY and SYGVKD. This CDR3 is built from 15 residues. The V end was cut by 0 bases, the J end by 6 bases, with 12 bases between. The DNA for the CDR3 is TGTGCCATCAGTGAGTCAGCATCCTTCCTAAACACCATATATTTT. This translates into CAISESASFLNTIYF.

The genes are TRBV5-1 and TRBJ2-5, with TRBD2 identical over 12 bases. The V and J ends lost 4 bases and 7 bases, in that order; junction bases with no gene match: 8. The CDR3 length is 15 residues. Per the germline V gene, CDR1 is SGHRS and CDR2 is YFSETQ. CDR3 nucleotide sequence: TGCGCCAGCAGCAGTCCTAGCGGGGGGGCCGGGACCCAGTACTTC. Translation: CASSSPSGGAGTQYF.

The chain has TRBV30 and TRBJ2-1; weak D call: TRBD2 (5 bases). The CDR3 consists of 15 residues. V was cut by 2 bases and J by 0 bases, with 11 bases left in between. Germline values: CDR1 GTSNPN, CDR2 SVGIG (reference sequence). The CDR3 loop reads CAWSYGLSSYNEQFF. The DNA for the CDR3 is TGTGCCTGGAGTTACGGACTTAGCTCCTACAATGAGCAGTTCTTC.

The chain has TRBV29-1 and TRBJ2-7; maybe TRBD1 (6 bases). The CDR3 totals 14 residues. The germline V gene has CDR1 SQVTM and CDR2 ANQGSEA. Trimming removed 5 bases from V and 5 bases from J, with 19 bases in between. The CDR3 DNA is TGCAGCGTTACTGGAGGCACCAGGGGAAACGAGCAGTACTTC. It yields the protein CSVTGGTRGNEQYF.

The gene calls are TRBV5-1 and TRBJ2-5; TRBD2 aligns across 9 bases. In germline, CDR1 is SGHRS, CDR2 YFSETQ. With 1 base clipped from V and 3 bases from J, the junction kept 7 bases outside the gene matches. The CDR3 length is 16 residues. The CDR3 loop reads CASSLPDLAGEETQYF. CDR3 DNA: TGCGCCAGCAGCTTGCCGGACTTAGCGGGGGAAGAGACCCAGTACTTC.

This chain connects TRBV5-1 to TRBJ2-7; possible D gene TRBD1, 5 bases. The CDR3 spans 15 residues. Germline V gives CDR1 SGHRS, CDR2 YFSETQ. The germline V and J ends were trimmed by 1 base and 2 bases, with 13 bases remaining between them. The CDR3 DNA sequence: TGCGCCAGCAGCTTGCGTGCAGGGAAAACCTACGAGCAGTACTTC. Its protein is CASSLRAGKTYEQYF.

V and J are TRBV5-5 and TRBJ2-7; weak D call: TRBD1 (5 bases). V dropped 2 bases and J dropped 6 bases, with 15 bases sitting between them. CDR1 and CDR2 (germline): SGHKS, YYEKEE (reference sequence). CDR3 length equals 14 residues. CDR3 coding DNA: TGTGCCAGCAGCTTCGGCAGGGAACCCCCCGAGCAGTACTTC. Amino acids: CASSFGREPPEQYF.

CDR3 nucleotides: TGTGCCAGCAGCTTGGGACAGGGGGTGTGGAATGAGCAGTTCTTC. Translation: CASSLGQGVWNEQFF. The gene calls are TRBV5-4 and TRBJ2-1; the match to TRBD1 covers 9 bases. The germline CDR1 and CDR2 sequences are SGHNT and YYREEE (reference sequence). This CDR3 has 15 amino acids. The V and J ends lost 0 bases and 7 bases, in that order; junction bases with no gene match: 5. Full variable domain (outside the CDR3, taken from reference TRBV5-4 and TRBJ2-1): ETGVTQSPTHLIKTRGQQVTLRCSSQSGHNTVSWYQQALGQGPQFIFQYYREEENGRGNFPPRFSGLQFPNYSSELNVNALELDDSALYLCASSLGQGVWNEQFFGPGTRLTVL.

The chain joins TRBV7-2 to TRBJ1-1; D gene uncertain. The V gene lost 1 base and the J gene lost 11 bases, with 17 bases spanning the gap. The CDR3 runs 14 residues. Germline CDR1 and CDR2: SGHTA and FQGNSA. The CDR3 DNA reads TGTGCCAGCAGCTTAGACCCCTCCGGGATTAAGGCTTTCTTT. Translation: CASSLDPSGIKAFF.

The chain couples TRBV5-7 to TRBJ2-1; TRBD1 aligns across 7 bases. TRBV5-7 is noted as an ORF with a role that remains uncertain. This CDR3 comprises 15 residues. V shed 4 bases and J 4 bases; nucleotides not matched to a gene: 8. This CDR3 is CASSIQGVKYNEQFF. CDR3 nucleotides: TGTGCCAGCAGCATCCAGGGGGTTAAGTACAATGAGCAGTTCTTC.

The genes are TRBV12-3 or TRBV12-4 and TRBJ2-1, with D possibly matching TRBD1 (6 bases). CDR3 length equals 13 residues. The V end was cut by 3 bases, the J end by 8 bases, with 11 bases between. CDR3: CASSLVGGHEQFF. DNA of the CDR3: TGTGCCAGCAGTTTGGTAGGGGGTCATGAGCAGTTCTTC.

The CDR3 coding sequence is TGTGCCAGCAGTTTATCGGGACAAGTTTACGAGCAGTACTTC. Residues: CASSLSGQVYEQYF. The chain employs TRBV27 and TRBJ2-7; tentative D call: TRBD1 (6 bases). CDR3 length: 14 amino acids. The V end was cut by 0 bases, the J end by 4 bases, with 10 bases between. Germline assignment: CDR1 MNHEY and CDR2 SMNVEV (reference sequence).

The chain couples TRBV6-5 to TRBJ2-7, with 9 bases lining up with TRBD1. Germline CDR1 MNHEY, CDR2 SVGAGI. CDR3 length: 14 amino acids. V lost 6 bases, J lost 4 bases, and 7 bases stayed unmatched. The CDR3 sequence: CASRRTGASYEQYF. The CDR3, as DNA: TGTGCCAGCAGGAGGACAGGGGCCTCTTACGAGCAGTACTTC.

This clone has just a few counts. The V gene is TRBV18, the J gene TRBJ1-6; perhaps TRBD1 as D (6 bases). The CDR3 totals 14 residues. CDR1 is KGHSH, CDR2 LQKENI, per germline. Trimming pared 3 bases from V and 8 bases from J, leaving 11 bases between. The CDR3 sequence: CASSPAGDDSPLHF. The DNA of the CDR3 is TGTGCCAGCTCACCGGCAGGGGATGATTCACCCCTCCACTTT.

In nucleotides, the CDR3 is TGTGCCACCAGCCTTGGACTAGCGGGAGGCCGGGATGAGCAGTTCTTC. This encodes CATSLGLAGGRDEQFF. This rearrangement joins TRBV15 to TRBJ2-1; 14 bases are a match to TRBD2. This CDR3 is built from 16 residues. V lost 5 bases and J lost 8; bases outside the gene matches: 8. The germline gives CDR1 LNHNV, CDR2 YYDKDF (reference sequence).

This chain uses TRBV5-1 with TRBJ2-1; D possibly corresponds to TRBD2 (5 bases). Germline V CDR1 and CDR2: SGHRS, YFSETQ. The germline V and J ends were trimmed by 2 bases and 7 bases, with 10 bases remaining between them. The CDR3 extends over 13 amino acids. CDR3 amino acids: CASSFEGGNEQFF. CDR3 in DNA: TGCGCCAGCAGCTTCGAGGGCGGGAATGAGCAGTTCTTC.

The chain employs TRBV6-1 and TRBJ2-5; 8 nucleotides align to TRBD2. With V trimmed by 2 bases and J by 0 bases, 17 bases remained unmatched. Germline CDR1 MNHNS, CDR2 SASEGT. This CDR3 is 20 amino acids long. The CDR3 DNA follows: TGTGCCAGCAGTGAATCTCTAAGTGGGCAGCGGGAGAAGTACCAAGAGACCCAGTACTTC. Translating it yields CASSESLSGQREKYQETQYF.

This clone has a handful of counts. The V gene is TRBV19, the J gene TRBJ2-3; 13 nucleotides line up with TRBD2. The junction had 7 bases not matched to a gene; V was cut back by 1 base and J by 3 bases. Looked up from germline, CDR1 is LNHDA and CDR2 is SQIVND (reference sequence). The CDR3 has 18 amino acids. The CDR3 spells CASSIAPGLAGTTDTQYF. In DNA, the CDR3 is TGTGCCAGTAGTATAGCCCCGGGACTAGCGGGGACTACAGATACGCAGTATTTT.

The chain employs TRBV6-5 and TRBJ2-3; D is perhaps TRBD2 (6 bases). V lost 4 bases, J lost 2 bases, and 16 bases lay in between. The CDR3 loop spans 16 amino acids. Looked up from germline, CDR1 is MNHEY and CDR2 is SVGAGI. CDR3 sequence reads: CASSFQGTQYTDTQYF. CDR3 in DNA: TGTGCCAGCAGTTTCCAAGGGACTCAGTACACAGATACGCAGTATTTT.

The gene calls are TRBV11-3 and TRBJ1-2, with TRBD1 matching 9 bases. The CDR3 spans 14 residues. J was trimmed by 4 bases and V by 5 bases; bases with no gene match: 5. Germline CDR1 is SGHNT and CDR2 is YENEEA. The CDR3 region is CASSVTGGGYGYTF. The CDR3 nucleotides are TGTGCCAGCAGCGTGACAGGGGGTGGCTATGGCTACACCTTC.